This T cell receptor beta chain originates from a study of shared clonotypes between healthy human individuals. The wider study: A donor's plate count was three for CD4 naive and three for CD4 memory; CD8 naive had two and CD8 memory one.

The repertoire was sequenced with immunoSEQ multiplex PCR; TCRdb's copy has only in-frame clones and lacks some. The data show millions of clones, 85% to 95% seen once. Deletions cut 10 bases from V and 5 bases from J, with 11 bases between. This CDR3 is 12 amino acids long. Germline V gene data show CDR1 as MDHEN and CDR2 as SYDVKM. Terminally differentiated effector memory CD45RA+ cells were excluded by CCR7 positive selection of CD45RO-negative cells. This clone was seen just once. No antigen is known for it. Overall study findings and caveats: In this cohort, only blood was sampled, and tissue repertoires likely differ. Represented diversity, genetic and exposure-history alike, was limited by few donors.

The sequence came from a man aged 18 to 29 in good health. This sequence joins TRBV28 and TRBJ2-2; D is possibly TRBD2 (5 bases). The material sequenced was naive CD8+ T cells sorted from blood. CDR3 sequence (DNA): TGTGCCACGAACTCGGGAACCGGGGAGCTGTTTTTT. The encoded protein is CATNSGTGELFF.